The rows below give T cell receptor beta chains drawn from one sample of a study of blood T cell repertoires in COVID-19. Sequencing used immunoSEQ multiplex PCR; TCRdb keeps in-frame clones, though not all of them. The sample contains around 260,000 clones, approximately 89% of which appear only once. Source material: peripheral blood. The receptors shown here come from a woman in her 70s with COVID-19, enrolled during active disease. CDR3s include the opening cysteine and the closing phenylalanine or tryptophan. The order of the fields is clone size, J gene, D gene, V gene, CDR3 protein, CDR3 DNA. A D gene is named only where the DNA matches it firmly. Where a row states a size, it is once, few, many or the class of an expanded clone; other rows omit it.

clone size: .; J gene: TRBJ1-3; D gene: .; V gene: TRBV4-1; CDR3 protein: CASSPTYVSGNTIYF; CDR3 DNA: TGCGCCAGCAGCCCAACATACGTCTCTGGAAACACCATATATTTT
clone size: .; J gene: TRBJ2-1; D gene: TRBD2; V gene: TRBV9; CDR3 protein: CASSLGLAGMRYNEQFF; CDR3 DNA: TGTGCCAGCAGCCTAGGACTAGCGGGAATGCGCTACAATGAGCAGTTCTTC
clone size: .; J gene: TRBJ2-4; D gene: .; V gene: TRBV7-9; CDR3 protein: CASSLEGGLAKNIQYF; CDR3 DNA: TGTGCCAGCAGCTTAGAAGGGGGTTTAGCCAAAAACATTCAGTACTTC
clone size: .; J gene: TRBJ1-5; D gene: TRBD1; V gene: TRBV29-1; CDR3 protein: CSVEVGQGGEPQHF; CDR3 DNA: TGCAGCGTTGAAGTAGGACAGGGTGGTGAGCCCCAGCATTTT
clone size: .; J gene: TRBJ2-7; D gene: .; V gene: TRBV5-1; CDR3 protein: CASSSDKQGVGQYF; CDR3 DNA: TGCGCCAGCAGCTCCGATAAACAGGGCGTGGGGCAGTACTTC
clone size: .; J gene: TRBJ1-6; D gene: .; V gene: TRBV3-1/TRBV3-2; CDR3 protein: CASSQAGTNSPLHF; CDR3 DNA: TGTGCCAGCAGCCAAGCCGGGACAAATTCACCCCTCCACTTT
clone size: .; J gene: TRBJ1-1; D gene: .; V gene: TRBV30; CDR3 protein: CAWSATEYEAFF; CDR3 DNA: TGTGCCTGGAGCGCTACAGAATATGAAGCTTTCTTT
clone size: .; J gene: TRBJ1-2; D gene: TRBD1; V gene: TRBV6-6; CDR3 protein: CASSNSRQGFEGYIF; CDR3 DNA: TGTGCCAGCAGTAACTCAAGACAGGGGTTCGAGGGCTACATCTTC
clone size: .; J gene: TRBJ2-3; D gene: .; V gene: TRBV18; CDR3 protein: CASSPPGSTDTQYF; CDR3 DNA: TGTGCCAGCTCACCTCCAGGGAGCACAGATACGCAGTATTTT
clone size: few; J gene: TRBJ1-5; D gene: TRBD1; V gene: TRBV3-1/TRBV3-2; CDR3 protein: CASSPSWDRVNQPQHF; CDR3 DNA: TGTGCCAGCAGCCCCTCGTGGGACAGGGTCAATCAGCCCCAGCATTTT
clone size: .; J gene: TRBJ2-7; D gene: .; V gene: TRBV6-2/TRBV6-3; CDR3 protein: CASSYSRGFYEQYF; CDR3 DNA: TGTGCCAGCAGTTACTCTAGGGGGTTCTACGAGCAGTACTTC
clone size: .; J gene: TRBJ1-5; D gene: .; V gene: TRBV4-3; CDR3 protein: CASSQVLQGGQPQHF; CDR3 DNA: TGCGCCAGCAGCCAAGTTTTACAGGGTGGGCAGCCCCAGCATTTT
clone size: .; J gene: TRBJ1-5; D gene: TRBD1; V gene: TRBV28; CDR3 protein: CASSSGTGGQSQHF; CDR3 DNA: TGTGCCAGCAGTTCCGGGACAGGGGGACAGTCCCAGCATTTT
clone size: .; J gene: TRBJ2-7; D gene: TRBD1; V gene: TRBV5-1; CDR3 protein: CASSLGTGGGYEQYF; CDR3 DNA: TGCGCCAGCAGCCTAGGGACAGGGGGAGGCTACGAGCAGTACTTC
clone size: once; J gene: TRBJ2-5; D gene: TRBD1; V gene: TRBV28; CDR3 protein: CASSPPTGLGETQYF; CDR3 DNA: TGTGCCAGCAGTCCCCCGACAGGGCTCGGGGAGACCCAGTACTTC
clone size: .; J gene: TRBJ1-1; D gene: .; V gene: TRBV5-1; CDR3 protein: CASSLVRVDTEAFF; CDR3 DNA: TGCGCCAGCAGCTTGGTGAGGGTCGACACTGAAGCTTTCTTT
clone size: few; J gene: TRBJ1-4; D gene: TRBD1; V gene: TRBV19; CDR3 protein: CASSPDRDRGDEKLFF; CDR3 DNA: TGTGCCAGTAGTCCTGACCGGGACAGGGGTGACGAAAAACTGTTTTTT
clone size: .; J gene: TRBJ2-1; D gene: TRBD2; V gene: TRBV6-5; CDR3 protein: CASIQRGSTYNEQFF; CDR3 DNA: TGTGCCAGCATCCAGCGCGGGAGTACCTACAATGAGCAGTTCTTC
clone size: .; J gene: TRBJ2-1; D gene: TRBD2; V gene: TRBV4-2; CDR3 protein: CASSQVLAGRLEQFF; CDR3 DNA: TGTGCCAGCAGCCAAGTTCTAGCGGGAAGGCTTGAGCAGTTCTTC
clone size: .; J gene: TRBJ2-4; D gene: .; V gene: TRBV24-1; CDR3 protein: CATEPGDTKNIQYF; CDR3 DNA: TGTGCCACCGAGCCCGGGGACACCAAAAACATTCAGTACTTC
clone size: .; J gene: TRBJ1-2; D gene: .; V gene: TRBV7-2; CDR3 protein: CASSLAVGGPNYGYTF; CDR3 DNA: TGTGCCAGCAGCTTAGCGGTAGGGGGTCCCAACTATGGCTACACCTTC
clone size: .; J gene: TRBJ2-1; D gene: TRBD2; V gene: TRBV2; CDR3 protein: CASSELRGTSGRPQFF; CDR3 DNA: TGTGCCAGCAGTGAATTGAGGGGGACTAGCGGGAGGCCACAGTTCTTC
clone size: many; J gene: TRBJ1-3; D gene: .; V gene: TRBV12-2; CDR3 protein: CASRHTDREKGNTIYF; CDR3 DNA: TGTGCAAGTCGCCATACGGACAGGGAAAAAGGAAACACCATATATTTT
clone size: .; J gene: TRBJ2-2; D gene: TRBD1; V gene: TRBV19; CDR3 protein: CASSPGTGGRAGELFF; CDR3 DNA: TGTGCCAGTAGTCCCGGGACAGGGGGCCGGGCCGGGGAGCTGTTTTTT
clone size: .; J gene: TRBJ1-2; D gene: .; V gene: TRBV7-2; CDR3 protein: CASSVKLRPPAYGYTF; CDR3 DNA: TGTGCCAGCAGCGTAAAGCTCAGGCCACCCGCCTATGGCTACACCTTC
clone size: .; J gene: TRBJ1-5; D gene: .; V gene: TRBV10-3; CDR3 protein: CAISEQVSNQPQHF; CDR3 DNA: TGTGCCATCAGTGAGCAGGTTAGCAATCAGCCCCAGCATTTT